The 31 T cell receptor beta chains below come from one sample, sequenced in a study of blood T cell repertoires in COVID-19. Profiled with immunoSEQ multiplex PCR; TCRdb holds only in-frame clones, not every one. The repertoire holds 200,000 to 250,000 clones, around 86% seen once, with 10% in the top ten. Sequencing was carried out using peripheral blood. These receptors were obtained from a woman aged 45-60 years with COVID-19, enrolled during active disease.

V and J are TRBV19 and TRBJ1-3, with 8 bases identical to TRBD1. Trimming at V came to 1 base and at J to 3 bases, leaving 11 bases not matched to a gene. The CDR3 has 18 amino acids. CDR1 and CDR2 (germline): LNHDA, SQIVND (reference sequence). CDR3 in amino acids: CASSIARSRGLYGNTIYF. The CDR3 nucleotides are TGTGCCAGTAGTATAGCCCGTTCCAGGGGGCTATATGGAAACACCATATATTTT.

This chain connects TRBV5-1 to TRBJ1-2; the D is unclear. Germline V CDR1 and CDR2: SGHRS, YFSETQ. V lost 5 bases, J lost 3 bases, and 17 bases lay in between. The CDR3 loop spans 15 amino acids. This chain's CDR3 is CASSKTQTDYYGYTF. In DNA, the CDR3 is TGCGCCAGCAGTAAGACCCAGACTGATTACTATGGCTACACCTTC. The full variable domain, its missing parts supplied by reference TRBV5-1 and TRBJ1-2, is KAGVTQTPRYLIKTRGQQVTLSCSPISGHRSVSWYQQTPGQGLQFLFEYFSETQRNKGNFPGRFSGRQFSNSRSEMNVSTLELGDSALYLCASSKTQTDYYGYTFGSGTRLTVV.

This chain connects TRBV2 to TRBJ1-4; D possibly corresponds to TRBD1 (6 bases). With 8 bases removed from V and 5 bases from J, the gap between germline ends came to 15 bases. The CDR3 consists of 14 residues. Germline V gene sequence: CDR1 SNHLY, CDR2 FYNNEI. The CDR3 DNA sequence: TGTGCCAGCGGTGCTGACAGGCCCAATGAAAAACTGTTTTTT. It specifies CASGADRPNEKLFF. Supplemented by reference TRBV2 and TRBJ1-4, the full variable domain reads EPEVTQTPSHQVTQMGQEVILRCVPISNHLYFYWYRQILGQKVEFLVSFYNNEISEKSEIFDDQFSVERPDGSNFTLKIRSTKLEDSAMYFCASGADRPNEKLFFGSGTQLSVL.

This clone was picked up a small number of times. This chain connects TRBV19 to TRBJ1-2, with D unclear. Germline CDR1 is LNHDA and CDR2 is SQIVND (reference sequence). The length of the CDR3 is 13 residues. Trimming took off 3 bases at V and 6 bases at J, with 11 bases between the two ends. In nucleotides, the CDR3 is TGTGCCAGTAGTATCCCGGGGTACGATGGCTACACCTTC. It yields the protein CASSIPGYDGYTF.

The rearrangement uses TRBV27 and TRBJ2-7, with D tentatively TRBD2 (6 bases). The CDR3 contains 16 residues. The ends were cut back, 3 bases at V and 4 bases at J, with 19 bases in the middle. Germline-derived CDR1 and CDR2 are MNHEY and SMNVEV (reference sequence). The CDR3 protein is CASSFSAGTSAYEQYF. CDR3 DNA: TGTGCCAGCAGTTTTAGCGCGGGAACCTCGGCTTACGAGCAGTACTTC.

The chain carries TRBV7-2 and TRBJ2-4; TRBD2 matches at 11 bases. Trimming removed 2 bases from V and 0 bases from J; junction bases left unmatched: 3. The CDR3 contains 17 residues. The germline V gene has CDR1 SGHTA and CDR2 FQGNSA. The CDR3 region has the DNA TGTGCCAGCAGCTTAACTAGCGGGGGTTTAGCCAAAAACATTCAGTACTTC. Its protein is CASSLTSGGLAKNIQYF.

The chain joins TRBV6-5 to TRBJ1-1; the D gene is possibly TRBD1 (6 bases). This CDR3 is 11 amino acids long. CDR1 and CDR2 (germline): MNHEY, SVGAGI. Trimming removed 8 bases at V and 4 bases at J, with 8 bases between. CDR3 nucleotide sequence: TGTGCCAGCCGCAGGGGCACTGAAGCTTTCTTT. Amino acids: CASRRGTEAFF.

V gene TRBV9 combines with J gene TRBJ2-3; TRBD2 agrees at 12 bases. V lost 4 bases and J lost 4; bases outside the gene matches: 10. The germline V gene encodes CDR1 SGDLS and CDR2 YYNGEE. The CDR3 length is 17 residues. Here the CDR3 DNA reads TGTGCCAGCAGCTCACGACTAGCGGGGGTTGGCGCAGATACGCAGTATTTT. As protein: CASSSRLAGVGADTQYF.

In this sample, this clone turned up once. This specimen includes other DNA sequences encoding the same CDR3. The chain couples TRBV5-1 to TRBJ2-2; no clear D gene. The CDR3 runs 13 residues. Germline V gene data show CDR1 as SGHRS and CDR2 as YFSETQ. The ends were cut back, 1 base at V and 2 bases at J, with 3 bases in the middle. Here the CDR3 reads CASSLQNTGELFF. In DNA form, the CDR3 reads TGCGCCAGCAGCTTGCAAAACACCGGGGAGCTGTTTTTT. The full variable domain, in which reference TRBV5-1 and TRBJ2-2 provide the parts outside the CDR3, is KAGVTQTPRYLIKTRGQQVTLSCSPISGHRSVSWYQQTPGQGLQFLFEYFSETQRNKGNFPGRFSGRQFSNSRSEMNVSTLELGDSALYLCASSLQNTGELFFGEGSRLTVL.

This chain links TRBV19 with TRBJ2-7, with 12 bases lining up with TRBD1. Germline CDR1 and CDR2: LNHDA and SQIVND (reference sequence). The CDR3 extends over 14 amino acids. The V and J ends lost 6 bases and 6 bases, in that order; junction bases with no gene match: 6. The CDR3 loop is CASSPGTGGVEQYF. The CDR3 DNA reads TGTGCCAGTAGCCCGGGGACAGGGGGCGTCGAGCAGTACTTC.

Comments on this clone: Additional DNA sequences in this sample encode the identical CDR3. CDR3: CASSWTSGGLGEQFF. CDR3 sequence (DNA): TGCGCCAGCAGCTGGACTAGCGGGGGCCTTGGGGAGCAGTTCTTC. The genes are TRBV5-1 and TRBJ2-1; TRBD2 aligns across 13 bases. The V segment lost 3 bases and the J segment 10 bases; nucleotides outside the gene matches: 7. Germline CDR1 reads SGHRS; CDR2 reads YFSETQ. CDR3 length: 15 amino acids.

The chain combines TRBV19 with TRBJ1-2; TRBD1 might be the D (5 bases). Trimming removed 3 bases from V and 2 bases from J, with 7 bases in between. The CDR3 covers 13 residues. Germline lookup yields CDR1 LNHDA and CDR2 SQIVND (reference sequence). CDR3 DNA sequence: TGTGCCAGTAGTATGGGGCAGAACTATGGCTACACCTTC. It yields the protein CASSMGQNYGYTF.

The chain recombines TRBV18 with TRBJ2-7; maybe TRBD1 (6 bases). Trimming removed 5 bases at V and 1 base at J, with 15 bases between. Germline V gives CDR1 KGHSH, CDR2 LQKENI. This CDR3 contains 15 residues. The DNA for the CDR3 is TGTGCCAGCTCAGACCGGGACACCCTTTCCTACGAGCAGTACTTC. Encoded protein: CASSDRDTLSYEQYF.

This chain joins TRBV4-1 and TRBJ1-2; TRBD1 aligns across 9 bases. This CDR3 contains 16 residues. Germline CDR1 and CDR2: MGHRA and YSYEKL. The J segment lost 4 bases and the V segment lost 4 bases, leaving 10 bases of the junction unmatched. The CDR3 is CASSLNRGQGSYGYTF. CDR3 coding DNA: TGCGCCAGCAGCCTAAATAGGGGACAGGGCTCCTATGGCTACACCTTC.

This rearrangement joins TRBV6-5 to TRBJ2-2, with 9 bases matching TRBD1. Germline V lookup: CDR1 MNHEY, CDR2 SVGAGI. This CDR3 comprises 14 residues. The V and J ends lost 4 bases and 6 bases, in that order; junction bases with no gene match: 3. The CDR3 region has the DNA TGTGCCAGCAGTTTAGACAGGGGGTCCGGGGAGCTGTTTTTT. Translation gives CASSLDRGSGELFF.

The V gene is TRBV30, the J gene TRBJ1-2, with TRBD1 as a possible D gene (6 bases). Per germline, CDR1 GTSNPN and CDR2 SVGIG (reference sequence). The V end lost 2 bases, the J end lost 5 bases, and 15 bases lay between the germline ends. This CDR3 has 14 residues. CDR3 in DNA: TGTGCCTGGAGTAGTGCAGGGGAGGGGTATGGCTACACCTTC. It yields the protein CAWSSAGEGYGYTF. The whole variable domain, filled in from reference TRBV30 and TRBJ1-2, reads SQTIHQWPATLVQPVGSPLSLECTVEGTSNPNLYWYRQAAGRGLQLLFYSVGIGQISSEVPQNLSASRPQDRQFILSSKKLLLSDSGFYLCAWSSAGEGYGYTFGSGTRLTVV.

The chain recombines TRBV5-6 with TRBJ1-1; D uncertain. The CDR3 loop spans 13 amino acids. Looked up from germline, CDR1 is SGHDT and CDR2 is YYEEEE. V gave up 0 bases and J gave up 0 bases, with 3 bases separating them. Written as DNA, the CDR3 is TGTGCCAGCAGCTTGGCCGTGAACACTGAAGCTTTCTTT. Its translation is CASSLAVNTEAFF.

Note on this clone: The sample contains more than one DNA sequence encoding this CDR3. The DNA for the CDR3 is TGTGCCAGCAGTCTTGGACAGTCCTACGAGCAGTACTTC. Its translation is CASSLGQSYEQYF. The V call is TRBV27, the J call TRBJ2-7; possibly TRBD1 for D (6 bases). V dropped 5 bases and J dropped 1 base, with 9 bases sitting between them. The CDR3 is made up of 13 amino acids. Germline loops: CDR1 MNHEY, CDR2 SMNVEV (reference sequence).

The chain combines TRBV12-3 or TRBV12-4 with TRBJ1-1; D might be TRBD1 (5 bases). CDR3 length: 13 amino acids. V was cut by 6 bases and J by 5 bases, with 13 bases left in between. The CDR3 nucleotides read TGTGCCAGCAGGACCAGTGGGGGGACTGAAGCTTTCTTT. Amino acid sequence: CASRTSGGTEAFF.

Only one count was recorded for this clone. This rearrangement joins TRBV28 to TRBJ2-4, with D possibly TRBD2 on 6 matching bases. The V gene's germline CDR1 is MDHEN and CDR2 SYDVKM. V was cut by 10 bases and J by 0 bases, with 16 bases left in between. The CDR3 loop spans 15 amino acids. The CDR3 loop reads CATSVEGLAKNIQYF. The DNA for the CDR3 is TGTGCCACCTCCGTGGAGGGCCTAGCCAAAAACATTCAGTACTTC.

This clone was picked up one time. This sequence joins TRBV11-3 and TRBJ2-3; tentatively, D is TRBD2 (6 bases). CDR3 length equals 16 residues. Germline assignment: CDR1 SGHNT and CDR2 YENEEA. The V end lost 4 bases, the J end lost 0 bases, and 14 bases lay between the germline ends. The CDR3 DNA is TGTGCCAGCAGCTCCCGGCGGGGCCTCAGCACAGATACGCAGTATTTT. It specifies CASSSRRGLSTDTQYF.

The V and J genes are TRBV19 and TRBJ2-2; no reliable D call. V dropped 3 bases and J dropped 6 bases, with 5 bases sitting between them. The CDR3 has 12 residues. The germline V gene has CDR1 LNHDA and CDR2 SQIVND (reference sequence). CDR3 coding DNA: TGTGCCAGTAGTATCCATCCCGGGGAGCTGTTTTTT. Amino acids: CASSIHPGELFF.

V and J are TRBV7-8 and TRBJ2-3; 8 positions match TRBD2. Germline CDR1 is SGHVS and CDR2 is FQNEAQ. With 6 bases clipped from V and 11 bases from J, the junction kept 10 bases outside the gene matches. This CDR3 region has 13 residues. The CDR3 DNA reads TGTGCCAGCAGTTCTGGGGGTGCGGGGGGGCAGTATTTT. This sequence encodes CASSSGGAGGQYF.

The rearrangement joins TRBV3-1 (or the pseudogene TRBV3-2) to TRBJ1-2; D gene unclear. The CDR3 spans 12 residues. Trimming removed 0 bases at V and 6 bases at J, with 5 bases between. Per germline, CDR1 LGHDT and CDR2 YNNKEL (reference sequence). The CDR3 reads CASSQEFNGYTF. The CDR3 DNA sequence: TGTGCCAGCAGCCAAGAATTTAATGGCTACACCTTC.

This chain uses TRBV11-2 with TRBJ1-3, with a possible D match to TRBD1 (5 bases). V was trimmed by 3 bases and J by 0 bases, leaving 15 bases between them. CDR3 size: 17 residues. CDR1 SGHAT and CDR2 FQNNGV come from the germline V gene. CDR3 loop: CASSFQGQIVSGNTIYF. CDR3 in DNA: TGTGCCAGCAGCTTTCAGGGTCAGATAGTCTCTGGAAACACCATATATTTT.

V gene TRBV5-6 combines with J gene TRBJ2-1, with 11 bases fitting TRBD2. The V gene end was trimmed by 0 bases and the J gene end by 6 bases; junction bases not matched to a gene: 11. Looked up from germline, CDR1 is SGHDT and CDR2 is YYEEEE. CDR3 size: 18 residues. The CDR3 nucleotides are TGTGCCAGCAGCTTGGCTCTAGCGGGGGGCCTCCTGGGCAATGAGCAGTTCTTC. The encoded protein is CASSLALAGGLLGNEQFF. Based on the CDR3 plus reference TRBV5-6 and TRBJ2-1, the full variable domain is DAGVTQSPTHLIKTRGQQVTLRCSPKSGHDTVSWYQQALGQGPQFIFQYYEEEERQRGNFPDRFSGHQFPNYSSELNVNALLLGDSALYLCASSLALAGGLLGNEQFFGPGTRLTVL.

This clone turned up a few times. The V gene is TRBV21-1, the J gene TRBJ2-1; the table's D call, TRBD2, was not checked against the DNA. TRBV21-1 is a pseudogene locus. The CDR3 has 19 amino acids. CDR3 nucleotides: TGTGCCAGCAGCAAAAAAAGCGGGGGACCACAACCAACGGGGAATGAGCAGTTCTTC. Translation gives CASSKKSGGPQPTGNEQFF.

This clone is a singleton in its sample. The CDR3 here is CATSDAGTLTYNEQFF. CDR3 bases: TGTGCCACCAGTGATGCGGGGACTCTTACCTACAATGAGCAGTTCTTC. The chain is built from TRBV24-1 and TRBJ2-1, with TRBD2 as a possible D gene (6 bases). CDR1 is KGHDR, CDR2 SFDVKD, per germline. V dropped 3 bases and J dropped 2 bases, with 13 bases sitting between them. This CDR3 spans 16 amino acids.

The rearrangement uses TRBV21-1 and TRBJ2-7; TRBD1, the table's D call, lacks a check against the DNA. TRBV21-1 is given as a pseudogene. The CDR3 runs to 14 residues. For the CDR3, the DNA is TGTGCCAGCAGCAAAGACAGAAAACACTACGAGCAGTACGTC. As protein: CASSKDRKHYEQYV.

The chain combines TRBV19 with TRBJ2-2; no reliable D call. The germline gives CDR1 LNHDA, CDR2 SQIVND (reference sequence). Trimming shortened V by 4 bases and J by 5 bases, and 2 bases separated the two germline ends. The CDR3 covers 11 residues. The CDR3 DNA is TGTGCCAGTAGTACTACCGGGGAGCTGTTTTTT. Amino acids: CASSTTGELFF.

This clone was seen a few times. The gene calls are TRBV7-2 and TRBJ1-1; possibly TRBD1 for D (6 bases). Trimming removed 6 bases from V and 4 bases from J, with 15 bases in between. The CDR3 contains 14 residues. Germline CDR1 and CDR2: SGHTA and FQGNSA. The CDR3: CASSLQGRSTEAFF. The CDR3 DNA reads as TGTGCCAGCAGTCTACAGGGTAGGAGCACTGAAGCTTTCTTT. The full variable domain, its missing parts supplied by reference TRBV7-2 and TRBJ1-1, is GAGVSQSPSNKVTEKGKDVELRCDPISGHTALYWYRQSLGQGLEFLIYFQGNSAPDKSGLPSDRFSAERTGGSVSTLTIQRTQQEDSAVYLCASSLQGRSTEAFFGQGTRLTVV.